The rows below give T cell receptor beta chains drawn from one sample of a study of human T cells and chemical hapten exposure. TCRdb re-analysed the RACE reads in MiXCR, keeping a single row per CDR3 protein. Seen here are around 70,000 distinct CDR3 sequences, 5.5% to 7.5% observed once, and the top ten hold 3% to 4%. Specimen: whole blood. All receptors come from a female donor in good health. Some clones in this sample may be carry-over from other donors' samples. The CDR3 runs from the conserved cysteine through the conserved F or W. Each record gives: D gene, clone size, V gene, J gene, CDR3 protein, CDR3 DNA. The D gene is left open where the match is weak. Rows may omit the clone size; those that give it use once, few, many or a size class.

D: .; size: .; V: TRBV10-3; J: TRBJ1-1; CDR3: CAIRKGENTEAFF; DNA: TGTGCCATCAGGAAGGGAGAGAACACTGAAGCTTTCTTT
D: TRBD2; size: many; V: TRBV4-2; J: TRBJ2-1; CDR3: CASSLETSGSYNEQFF; DNA: TGTGCCAGCAGCCTCGAGACTAGCGGATCCTACAATGAGCAGTTCTTC
D: .; size: many; V: TRBV12-3/TRBV12-4; J: TRBJ2-1; CDR3: CASSSDPGGEQFF; DNA: TGTGCCAGCAGTTCGGACCCTGGCGGAGAGCAGTTCTTC
D: TRBD1; size: many; V: TRBV5-4; J: TRBJ1-1; CDR3: CASSRDRGRGTEAFF; DNA: TGTGCCAGCAGTCGGGACAGGGGGCGGGGCACTGAAGCTTTCTTT
D: TRBD2; size: many; V: TRBV20-1; J: TRBJ2-7; CDR3: CSAKNSGRSEQYF; DNA: TGCAGTGCTAAAAATAGCGGGAGAAGCGAGCAGTACTTC
D: TRBD1; size: many; V: TRBV7-9; J: TRBJ2-7; CDR3: CASSQVTGDEQYF; DNA: TGTGCCAGCAGCCAGGTGACAGGGGACGAGCAGTACTTC
D: .; size: few; V: TRBV6-5; J: TRBJ1-1; CDR3: CASSFRAGEYTEAFF; DNA: TGTGCCAGCAGTTTCAGGGCAGGGGAGTACACTGAAGCTTTCTTT
D: .; size: many; V: TRBV20-1; J: TRBJ1-6; CDR3: CSARDTRGLNNSPLHF; DNA: TGCAGTGCTAGAGATACACGGGGACTGAATAATTCACCCCTCCACTTT
D: .; size: many; V: TRBV6-1; J: TRBJ2-5; CDR3: CASSESGYETQYF; DNA: TGTGCCAGCAGTGAGTCGGGGTACGAGACCCAGTACTTC
D: .; size: many; V: TRBV7-9; J: TRBJ1-4; CDR3: CASSFRGENEKLFF; DNA: TGTGCCAGCAGCTTCCGGGGGGAGAATGAAAAACTGTTTTTT
D: TRBD1; size: .; V: TRBV4-3; J: TRBJ1-2; CDR3: CASSQETTGGYGYTF; DNA: TGCGCCAGCAGCCAAGAAACGACAGGGGGGTATGGCTACACCTTC
D: TRBD1; size: few; V: TRBV6-6; J: TRBJ1-1; CDR3: CASILQGAGTEAFF; DNA: TGTGCCAGCATCCTACAGGGGGCAGGGACTGAAGCTTTCTTT
D: .; size: .; V: TRBV6-1; J: TRBJ1-2; CDR3: CASSESGVLYDYTF; DNA: TGTGCCAGCAGTGAGTCTGGGGTCCTCTATGACTACACCTTC
D: .; size: few; V: TRBV28; J: TRBJ1-5; CDR3: CASSFARAGNQPQHF; DNA: TGTGCCAGCAGTTTTGCCAGGGCGGGCAATCAGCCCCAGCATTTT
D: TRBD1; size: few; V: TRBV15; J: TRBJ2-3; CDR3: CATSRVGQSTDTQYF; DNA: TGTGCCACCAGCAGAGTGGGACAGAGCACAGATACGCAGTATTTT
D: TRBD2; size: few; V: TRBV7-9; J: TRBJ2-1; CDR3: CASSPAPGLAGRSSYNEQFF; DNA: TGTGCCAGCAGCCCGGCCCCTGGACTAGCGGGTAGGAGCTCCTACAATGAGCAGTTCTTC
D: TRBD1; size: many; V: TRBV4-1; J: TRBJ2-5; CDR3: CASSNIGGTGGSQETQYF; DNA: TGCGCCAGCAGTAATATCGGCGGGACAGGGGGATCTCAAGAGACCCAGTACTTC
D: TRBD2; size: many; V: TRBV20-1; J: TRBJ2-1; CDR3: CSARDHGTSGIGEQFF; DNA: TGCAGTGCTAGAGATCACGGGACTAGCGGGATTGGTGAGCAGTTCTTC
D: .; size: .; V: TRBV14; J: TRBJ2-7; CDR3: CASSQAPGEQYF; DNA: TGTGCCAGCAGCCAAGCCCCGGGCGAGCAGTACTTC
D: .; size: many; V: TRBV29-1; J: TRBJ2-1; CDR3: CSGDRGGRNEQFF; DNA: TGCAGCGGAGACAGGGGCGGGAGGAATGAGCAGTTCTTC
D: .; size: many; V: TRBV5-1; J: TRBJ2-7; CDR3: CASSSLGDAYEQYF; DNA: TGCGCCAGCAGCTCCCTAGGTGATGCCTACGAGCAGTACTTC
D: .; size: many; V: TRBV3-1; J: TRBJ1-2; CDR3: CASSQLSSGSSYGYTF; DNA: TGTGCCAGCAGCCAACTTTCGTCGGGGTCCTCCTATGGCTACACCTTC
D: .; size: many; V: TRBV5-1; J: TRBJ2-1; CDR3: CASSLVTLNEQFF; DNA: TGCGCCAGCAGCTTGGTGACGCTCAATGAGCAGTTCTTC
D: .; size: many; V: TRBV6-2/TRBV6-3; J: TRBJ2-3; CDR3: CASSYSDSIDTQYF; DNA: TGTGCCAGCAGTTACTCAGACAGTATAGATACGCAGTATTTT
D: .; size: few; V: TRBV5-6; J: TRBJ1-6; CDR3: CASSFTQGVRGSPLHF; DNA: TGTGCCAGCAGCTTCACCCAAGGGGTAAGGGGTTCACCCCTCCACTTT
D: .; size: .; V: TRBV4-3; J: TRBJ2-7; CDR3: CASSQDQGSGSEQYF; DNA: TGCGCCAGCAGCCAAGATCAGGGGTCAGGTTCCGAGCAGTACTTC
D: .; size: many; V: TRBV11-2; J: TRBJ2-7; CDR3: CASSYVGGRPEEQYF; DNA: TGTGCCAGCAGCTATGTGGGCGGCCGGCCGGAGGAGCAGTACTTC
D: .; size: many; V: TRBV20-1; J: TRBJ2-1; CDR3: CSARPLSSYNEQFF; DNA: TGCAGTGCTAGGCCGCTAAGCTCCTACAATGAGCAGTTCTTC
D: TRBD1; size: few; V: TRBV6-6; J: TRBJ2-5; CDR3: CASSYQGQGGQTQYF; DNA: TGTGCCAGCAGTTACCAAGGACAGGGGGGACAGACCCAGTACTTC